Sequencing of this TCR beta chain was carried out in a study of blood T cell repertoires in COVID-19. Background on the study: The study drew acute and convalescent COVID-19 samples from the United States, Italy and Spain. From T cells, B-cell-depleted T cells, or PBMCs came the material, which was cDNA or gDNA.

The protocol was immunoSEQ multiplex PCR, while the TCRdb copy is restricted to in-frame clones and leaves out a portion. This table holds about 63,000 clones, about four fifths found once. Those who participated ranged in age from about 18 to 89 years and resided in about two dozen US areas. This TCR derives from a middle-aged woman with acute COVID-19. Input material: PBMCs or T cells enriched from blood (not recorded which).

The CDR3 loop is CASSEAPLYNEQFF. For the CDR3, the DNA is TGTGCCAGCAGCGAGGCGCCCCTCTACAATGAGCAGTTCTTC. This sequence joins TRBV2 and TRBJ2-1; D gene unclear. There are 14 residues in the CDR3. With 6 bases removed from V and 3 bases from J, the gap between germline ends came to 12 bases. Germline V CDR1 and CDR2: SNHLY, FYNNEI.